This T cell receptor beta chain was found in a study of blood T cell repertoires in COVID-19. Study background: From the United States, Italy and Spain came samples of acute and convalescent COVID-19. PBMCs, B-cell-depleted T cells, or T cells provided the cDNA or gDNA that made up the material.

In the original analysis: Reference gene primers were amplified, and this amplification served to estimate nucleated cell counts. Profiling relied on immunoSEQ multiplex PCR, and the TCRdb table lists in-frame clones only, not all of them. V and J calls and clone size are given by that table; D and trimming were obtained from the DNA. Among more than 95,000 clones listed, about 85% were seen once. The CDR3 sequence is 14 residues long. CDR1 is KGHSH, CDR2 LQKENI, per germline. Trimming stripped 4 bases from V and 5 bases from J, with 11 bases between. In its sample, this clone was seen a few times. The TCR was taken from a man at least 80 years old with active or convalescent COVID-19. Sample: peripheral blood. This chain links TRBV18 with TRBJ1-4, with no clear D. CDR3 bases: TGTGCCAGCTCACTCCAGGCCACAAATGAAAAACTGTTTTTT. Protein: CASSLQATNEKLFF. The variable domain in full, with the rest retrieved from reference TRBV18 and TRBJ1-4, is NAGVMQNPRHLVRRRGQEARLRCSPMKGHSHVYWYRQLPEEGLKFMVYLQKENIIDESGMPKERFSAEFPKEGPSILRIQQVVRGDSAAYFCASSLQATNEKLFFGSGTQLSVL.